This T cell receptor beta chain was identified in a study of T cell repertoires in cytomegalovirus infection. Study-level background: Alongside well-studied HLA-B-restricted CMV epitopes, recently identified HLA-C-restricted CMV epitopes were also used. Both a matching HLA type and CMV infection were indicated by public TCR beta signatures.

Study-level points and caveats: CMV-specific HLA-C-restricted TCR beta clonotypes dominated the ex vivo response. Pooled public TCR beta family frequency picked out CMV carriers with the relevant HLA.

This clonotype has more than one count but fewer than ten. Its specificity is not known. The V gene lost 5 bases and the J gene lost 9 bases, with 11 bases spanning the gap. This CDR3 has 12 residues. Germline assignment: CDR1 SGHTA and CDR2 FQGNSA. TCRdb re-called the reads through MiXCR, storing one row per CDR3 protein. Of more than 250,000 distinct CDR3 sequences in the sample, around 25% were seen once. Sequencing used cultured PBMCs, obtained from culture after CMV antigen stimulation. The TCR comes from a human donor in good health (CMV status not recorded). Some clones in this sample may be carry-over from other donors' samples. The chain has TRBV7-2 and TRBJ2-1, with a tentative D call TRBD2 (6 bases). CDR3 sequence (DNA): TGTGCCAGCAGCGTATACGGGGGTGAGCAGTTCTTC. Encoded protein: CASSVYGGEQFF.